This T cell receptor beta chain was recovered during a study of shared T cell receptors in the human thymus. This CDR3 has 18 residues. The germline V gene has CDR1 SNHLY and CDR2 FYNNEI. V lost 4 bases, J lost 2 bases, and 22 bases lay in between. Some clones are missing from TCRdb's copy, which holds only in-frame ones; the method was immunoSEQ multiplex PCR. The sample includes roughly 700,000 clones, roughly 90% of them seen just once. The same sample was also used in a study of human thymus T cells. That investigation notes: Thymic as well as blood repertoires seemed to favor certain V and J genes unevenly.

V usage is TRBV2 and J usage is TRBJ2-3; TRBD2 is a possible D gene (6 bases). The sequencing input was thymocytes. The source of this sequence is a boy younger than two with a congenital heart defect. The CDR3 DNA follows: TGTGCCAGCAGTGCCGCCCCAAGACGGCGGACTATCACAGATACGCAGTATTTT. This gives the protein CASSAAPRRRTITDTQYF.